Following are 28 T cell receptor beta chains from one sample sequenced in a study of identical twins. TCRdb re-analysed the 5' RACE reads in MiXCR, keeping a single row per CDR3 protein. The sample contains fewer than 550,000 distinct CDR3 sequences, over 11% of which appear only once. This sample also appeared in a second study, on yellow fever vaccine responses in identical twins.

The sample taken for sequencing was CD4+ T cells sorted from blood. The receptors shown here come from a woman under 30 in good health.

This clonotype has a handful of counts. The chain is built from TRBV11-2 and TRBJ2-1; D may match TRBD1 or TRBD2 (7 bases each). The V and J ends lost 2 bases and 6 bases respectively, with 11 bases between them. Germline loops: CDR1 SGHAT, CDR2 FQNNGV. CDR3 size: 14 residues. The CDR3 reads CASSLSRGGNEQFF. The CDR3 DNA is TGTGCCAGCAGCTTAAGCAGGGGGGGCAATGAGCAGTTCTTC. Variable domain in full (rest from reference TRBV11-2 and TRBJ2-1): EAGVAQSPRYKIIEKRQSVAFWCNPISGHATLYWYQQILGQGPKLLIQFQNNGVVDDSQLPKDRFSAERLKGVDSTLKIQPAKLEDSAVYLCASSLSRGGNEQFFGPGTRLTVL.

This clonotype was picked up a small number of times. The rearrangement links TRBV6-6 to TRBJ1-4; D is unclear. Trimming pared 2 bases from V and 3 bases from J, leaving 4 bases between. Germline CDR1 and CDR2: MNHNY and SVGAGI (reference sequence). There are 13 residues in the CDR3. The CDR3 region has the DNA TGTGCCAGCAGTTACGGGGCTAATGAAAAACTGTTTTTT. It encodes CASSYGANEKLFF.

The J gene is TRBJ2-7, the V gene TRBV5-1; 10 bases agree with TRBD1. CDR3 length: 16 residues. V lost 2 bases, J lost 0 bases, and 5 bases stayed unmatched. Per germline, CDR1 SGHRS and CDR2 YFSETQ. The CDR3 reads CASSFPGTGDSYEQYF. CDR3 coding DNA: TGCGCCAGCAGCTTCCCGGGGACAGGGGACTCCTACGAGCAGTACTTC.

The chain carries TRBV3-1 and TRBJ2-7; 10 bases align to TRBD1. The V gene end was trimmed by 2 bases and the J gene end by 5 bases; junction bases not matched to a gene: 9. The CDR3 extends over 16 amino acids. Germline CDR1 is LGHDT and CDR2 is YNNKEL (reference sequence). CDR3 nucleotide sequence: TGTGCCAGCAGCCAACTCCGGGACAGGGGAATCAACGAGCAGTACTTC. It encodes CASSQLRDRGINEQYF.

The genes are TRBV20-1 and TRBJ2-7; perhaps TRBD1 as D (5 bases). V lost 4 bases and J 4 bases, leaving 14 bases between the germline ends. Germline V gives CDR1 DFQATT, CDR2 SNEGSKA (reference sequence). CDR3 size: 13 residues. As DNA, the CDR3 is TGCAGTGCTAACGGGCCAGGGAAGTACGAGCAGTACTTC. This gives the protein CSANGPGKYEQYF.

A single count supports this clonotype. The chain links TRBV6-4 to TRBJ2-1, with 8 bases aligning to TRBD1. V shed 3 bases and J 3 bases; nucleotides not matched to a gene: 7. The length of the CDR3 is 16 residues. CDR1 MRHNA and CDR2 SNTAGT come from the germline V gene. The CDR3 nucleotides read TGTGCCAGCAGTGATGAGAACAGGGGGATCTACAATGAGCAGTTCTTC. Residues: CASSDENRGIYNEQFF.

This clonotype was counted a few times. This rearrangement joins TRBV4-1 to TRBJ2-1; 9 bases fit TRBD1. Trimming took 6 bases from V and 2 from J; bases not matched to a gene: 5. Per germline, CDR1 MGHRA and CDR2 YSYEKL. This CDR3 has 15 residues. CDR3 sequence (DNA): TGCGCCAGCAGACCCGGGACAGGGCCCTACAATGAGCAGTTCTTC. It yields the protein CASRPGTGPYNEQFF.

A few counts support this clonotype. The rearrangement joins TRBV12-3 or TRBV12-4 to TRBJ2-7; D remains ambiguous. V gave up 3 bases and J gave up 3 bases, with 9 bases separating them. The length of the CDR3 is 13 residues. CDR3 nucleotides: TGTGCCAGCAGTTTGGAACAGAACTACGAGCAGTACTTC. It encodes CASSLEQNYEQYF.

This clonotype was recorded a few times. The gene calls are TRBV20-1 and TRBJ2-7; 7 nucleotides align to TRBD2. The length of the CDR3 is 11 residues. The V gene end was trimmed by 3 bases and the J gene end by 7 bases; junction bases not matched to a gene: 3. The germline gives CDR1 DFQATT, CDR2 SNEGSKA (reference sequence). CDR3 loop: CSARTSWEQYF. The CDR3 DNA reads TGCAGTGCTAGGACTAGCTGGGAGCAGTACTTC.

This clonotype was detected only a few times. This rearrangement joins TRBV14 to TRBJ2-3; 11 bases are a match to TRBD2. In germline, CDR1 is SGHDN, CDR2 FVKESK. The CDR3 is 18 amino acids. Trimming at V came to 1 base and at J to 2 bases, leaving 8 bases not matched to a gene. CDR3 nucleotide sequence: TGTGCCAGCAGCCAAGTGCCTCGACTAGCGGGAATCACAGATACGCAGTATTTT. Translating it yields CASSQVPRLAGITDTQYF.

Notes on this clonotype: A read error may produce the germline difference seen at one junction end. The CDR3 here is CASSLGAGGPYNEQFF. CDR3 nucleotides: TGTGCCAGCAGCTTAGGAGCGGGAGGGCCGTACAATGAGCAGTTTTTC. This rearrangement joins TRBV11-2 to TRBJ2-1, with 10 bases that match TRBD2. This CDR3 spans 16 amino acids. The germline CDR1 and CDR2 sequences are SGHAT and FQNNGV.

This clonotype was seen more than once but under ten times. The chain recombines TRBV9 with TRBJ1-4; 8 bases align to TRBD1. The CDR3 has 15 amino acids. Germline V gives CDR1 SGDLS, CDR2 YYNGEE. V lost 4 bases and J lost 8; bases outside the gene matches: 10. The CDR3 bases are TGTGCCAGCAGCCCCCGGGGGACAGGTGGGGAAAAACTGTTTTTT. Translated: CASSPRGTGGEKLFF.

V is TRBV4-2 and J is TRBJ2-2, with 10 bases lining up with TRBD2. V trimming: 0 bases; J trimming: 1 base; junction bases outside the gene matches: 8. From germline, CDR1 is LGHNA and CDR2 YNFKEQ. The CDR3 covers 19 residues. The CDR3 sequence: CASSQDLTSGRVNTGELFF. CDR3 DNA sequence: TGTGCCAGCAGCCAAGATTTGACCAGCGGGAGGGTGAACACCGGGGAGCTGTTTTTT.

The chain couples TRBV4-2 to TRBJ2-3; D gene unclear. Trimming shortened V by 0 bases and J by 1 base, and 5 bases separated the two germline ends. CDR3 length equals 14 residues. The germline V gene has CDR1 LGHNA and CDR2 YNFKEQ. CDR3 loop: CASSQDARTDTQYF. In DNA, the CDR3 is TGTGCCAGCAGCCAAGACGCCCGCACAGATACGCAGTATTTT.

This clonotype was counted only a few times. The chain uses TRBV15 and TRBJ2-3; 12 nucleotides align to TRBD2. The trim removed 2 bases at V and 4 bases at J, leaving 4 bases unmatched. The CDR3 extends over 16 amino acids. Germline CDR1 is LNHNV and CDR2 is YYDKDF (reference sequence). The CDR3 protein is CATSRSLAGGPDTQYF. In nucleotides, the CDR3 is TGTGCCACCAGCAGATCACTAGCGGGGGGCCCAGATACGCAGTATTTT. The variable domain in full, with the rest retrieved from reference TRBV15 and TRBJ2-3, is DAMVIQNPRYQVTQFGKPVTLSCSQTLNHNVMYWYQQKSSQAPKLLFHYYDKDFNNEADTPDNFQSRRPNTSFCFLDIRSPGLGDTAMYLCATSRSLAGGPDTQYFGPGTRLTVL.

The chain carries TRBV6-1 and TRBJ1-4; tentatively, D is TRBD1 (5 bases). Trimming removed 6 bases at V and 6 bases at J, with 17 bases between. The CDR3 consists of 15 residues. The germline V gene encodes CDR1 MNHNS and CDR2 SASEGT. CDR3 sequence (DNA): TGTGCCAGCAGAGACCTCTCGCAGGGTGATGAAAAACTGTTTTTT. Translation: CASRDLSQGDEKLFF.

The J gene is TRBJ2-1, the V gene TRBV28, with TRBD2 as a possible D gene (6 bases). This CDR3 has 14 residues. Germline CDR1 and CDR2: MDHEN and SYDVKM. The V and J ends lost 6 bases and 6 bases respectively, with 15 bases between them. CDR3 bases: TGTGCCAGCAGCACTGGGCGGGGCGGCAATGAGCAGTTCTTC. Protein sequence: CASSTGRGGNEQFF. The variable domain in full, with the rest retrieved from reference TRBV28 and TRBJ2-1, is DVKVTQSSRYLVKRTGEKVFLECVQDMDHENMFWYRQDPGLGLRLIYFSYDVKMKEKGDIPEGYSVSREKKERFSLILESASTNQTSMYLCASSTGRGGNEQFFGPGTRLTVL.

This chain uses TRBV6-2 or TRBV6-3 with TRBJ1-5; TRBD1 matches 7 bases. V trimming: 5 bases; J trimming: 6 bases; junction bases outside the gene matches: 7. CDR3 length: 14 residues. The germline V gene has CDR1 MNHEY and CDR2 SVGEGT. The DNA for the CDR3 is TGTGCCAGCAGTCAACGACAGGGTAGTCAGCCCCAGCATTTT. Translating it yields CASSQRQGSQPQHF.

The gene calls are TRBV3-1 and TRBJ2-1, with 9 bases identical to TRBD2. The CDR3 sequence is 17 residues long. V shed 0 bases and J 8 bases; nucleotides not matched to a gene: 11. Per germline, CDR1 LGHDT and CDR2 YNNKEL (reference sequence). The CDR3 coding sequence is TGTGCCAGCAGCCAAGATTTGGGACTAGCAGGTTTCGATGAGCAGTTCTTC. It codes for CASSQDLGLAGFDEQFF.

This clonotype was counted between two and nine times. V is TRBV25-1 and J is TRBJ2-1; 9 positions agree with TRBD2. Germline V gene sequence: CDR1 MGHDK, CDR2 SYGVNS. V trimming: 1 base; J trimming: 0 bases; junction bases outside the gene matches: 10. The CDR3 is 19 amino acids. The CDR3, as DNA: TGTGCCAGCAGTGAATGGGCTAGCGGGGTTACAAACTCCTACAATGAGCAGTTCTTC. This sequence encodes CASSEWASGVTNSYNEQFF. Combining the CDR3 with reference TRBV25-1 and TRBJ2-1 gives the whole variable domain EADIYQTPRYLVIGTGKKITLECSQTMGHDKMYWYQQDPGMELHLIHYSYGVNSTEKGDLSSESTVSRIRTEHFPLTLESARPSHTSQYLCASSEWASGVTNSYNEQFFGPGTRLTVL.

This clonotype was found many times. V usage is TRBV7-2 and J usage is TRBJ2-1, with TRBD1 matching 11 bases. V shed 2 bases and J 9 bases; nucleotides not matched to a gene: 9. The CDR3 contains 16 residues. Per germline, CDR1 SGHTA and CDR2 FQGNSA. CDR3 in amino acids: CASSLSSGQGAREQFF. CDR3 nucleotides: TGTGCCAGCAGCTTATCTTCAGGACAGGGGGCGCGTGAGCAGTTCTTC.

The CDR3 sequence: CATSDPGQGAIEQFF. The CDR3 DNA is TGTGCCACCAGTGATCCAGGACAGGGGGCAATAGAGCAGTTCTTC. The chain carries TRBV24-1 and TRBJ2-1; TRBD1 matches at 11 bases. The trim removed 3 bases at V and 10 bases at J, leaving 7 bases unmatched. The germline V gene has CDR1 KGHDR and CDR2 SFDVKD. The CDR3 totals 15 residues.

The gene calls are TRBV6-1 and TRBJ2-3; D gene unclear. Germline V gives CDR1 MNHNS, CDR2 SASEGT. Trimming cost V 6 bases and J 1 base, with 11 bases left between them. The length of the CDR3 is 14 residues. CDR3 in amino acids: CASSRGVGTDTQYF. Written as DNA, the CDR3 is TGTGCCAGCAGCCGAGGTGTGGGCACAGATACGCAGTATTTT.

The table lists this clonotype with many counts. The chain has TRBV12-3 or TRBV12-4 and TRBJ1-5; 7 bases line up with TRBD1. Trimming at V came to 3 bases and at J to 3 bases, leaving 2 bases not matched to a gene. The CDR3 loop spans 14 amino acids. The CDR3 bases are TGTGCCAGCAGTTTTGGGACAGACAATCAGCCCCAGCATTTT. It is translated as CASSFGTDNQPQHF.

This clonotype was picked up a small number of times. This sequence joins TRBV12-3 or TRBV12-4 and TRBJ1-1; TRBD1 is a possible D gene (5 bases). The CDR3 has 14 residues. Trimming pared 7 bases from V and 1 base from J, leaving 13 bases between. CDR3 sequence: CASTFGGKNTEAFF. The CDR3 DNA reads TGTGCCAGCACCTTCGGGGGAAAGAACACTGAAGCTTTCTTT.

The chain carries TRBV2 and TRBJ2-5; D possibly corresponds to TRBD1 (5 bases). V dropped 10 bases and J dropped 7 bases, with 19 bases sitting between them. CDR3 length: 13 amino acids. Germline CDR1 SNHLY, CDR2 FYNNEI. The CDR3 bases are TGTGCCACCCGAACTGGGGCCTTTTTGACCCAGTACTTC. Its translation: CATRTGAFLTQYF.

There are a few counts of this clonotype. This chain links TRBV25-1 with TRBJ2-2; D might be TRBD1 or TRBD2, each matching 6 bases. Trimming stripped 6 bases from V and 6 bases from J, with 23 bases between. Germline V gives CDR1 MGHDK, CDR2 SYGVNS. The CDR3 contains 17 residues. The CDR3 loop is CASSHWLAGDFSGELFF. In DNA form, the CDR3 reads TGTGCCAGCAGCCACTGGTTGGCAGGGGACTTCTCCGGGGAGCTGTTTTTT.

This clonotype has only a few counts. The chain combines TRBV5-6 with TRBJ2-1; D tentatively fits TRBD1 or TRBD2 (6 bases each). The CDR3 covers 17 residues. CDR1 is SGHDT and CDR2 is YYEEEE in the germline V gene. Trimming removed 3 bases from V and 7 bases from J, with 23 bases in between. Here the CDR3 DNA reads TGTGCCAGCAGCTCCGTAGGTTGGGGGGCTCCCCCAAATGAGCAGTTCTTC. Protein: CASSSVGWGAPPNEQFF.